One sample yielded the 8 T cell receptor beta chains listed below, sequenced in a study of T cells in Graves' hyperthyroidism and ophthalmopathy. The TCR beta CDR3 regions underwent amplification using RNA transcripts as the source. The HTBI set primed first-round TCR CDR3 RT-PCR. TCRdb independently ran MiXCR on the multiplex PCR reads; one entry per CDR3 protein. The data contain more than 500,000 distinct CDR3 sequences, 14% of them singletons. Sequencing input: blood. All receptors derive from a woman aged 40 to 50 with Graves' hyperthyroidism.

This chain joins TRBV20-1 and TRBJ1-4, with 7 nucleotides matching TRBD1. This CDR3 has 16 residues. With V trimmed by 2 bases and J by 3 bases, 9 bases remained unmatched. Per germline, CDR1 DFQATT and CDR2 SNEGSKA (reference sequence). Written as DNA, the CDR3 is TGCAGTGCTAGACCCCAGGGGGGGCAGGCTAATGAAAAACTGTTTTTT. It specifies CSARPQGGQANEKLFF.

This clonotype was detected ten times or more. The rearrangement joins TRBV18 to TRBJ2-1; 13 bases are a match to TRBD2. The V gene's germline CDR1 is KGHSH and CDR2 LQKENI. V lost 5 bases, J lost 2 bases, and 3 bases stayed unmatched. The CDR3 is 16 residues long. CDR3 nucleotide sequence: TGTGCCAGCTCAACCGGGACTAGCGGGACCTACAATGAGCAGTTCTTC. Its translation is CASSTGTSGTYNEQFF. Supplemented by reference TRBV18 and TRBJ2-1, the full variable domain reads NAGVMQNPRHLVRRRGQEARLRCSPMKGHSHVYWYRQLPEEGLKFMVYLQKENIIDESGMPKERFSAEFPKEGPSILRIQQVVRGDSAAYFCASSTGTSGTYNEQFFGPGTRLTVL.

The rearrangement links TRBV5-1 to TRBJ2-3; 11 nucleotides match TRBD2. The V segment lost 4 bases and the J segment 2 bases; nucleotides outside the gene matches: 9. The CDR3 length is 17 residues. In germline, CDR1 is SGHRS, CDR2 YFSETQ. CDR3 coding DNA: TGCGCCAGCAGCAAAGAATGGACTAGCGGGTTCACAGATACGCAGTATTTT. Translating gives CASSKEWTSGFTDTQYF.

The table lists this clonotype with many counts. The chain joins TRBV5-1 to TRBJ1-1; no definite D call. Germline assignment: CDR1 SGHRS and CDR2 YFSETQ. V lost 0 bases, J lost 0 bases, and 9 bases lay in between. This CDR3 spans 15 amino acids. In nucleotides, the CDR3 is TGCGCCAGCAGCTTGGACGGCCAGCTGAACACTGAAGCTTTCTTT. This encodes CASSLDGQLNTEAFF.

There are many counts of this clonotype. V is TRBV4-1 and J is TRBJ2-7; no reliable D call. The V and J ends lost 8 bases and 6 bases respectively, with 11 bases between them. Germline lookup yields CDR1 MGHRA and CDR2 YSYEKL. The CDR3 spans 11 residues. As DNA, the CDR3 is TGCGCCAGCGCCACTGGAACCGAGCAGTACTTC. Protein product: CASATGTEQYF.

In its sample, this clonotype was seen many times. This chain joins TRBV24-1 and TRBJ2-5; D is uncertain. The CDR3 is 15 residues long. The germline V gene encodes CDR1 KGHDR and CDR2 SFDVKD. Trimming removed 1 base from V and 5 bases from J, with 13 bases in between. The CDR3, as DNA: TGTGCCACCAGTGATTTTCCCCAGGCGCCGGAGACCCAGTACTTC. This translates into CATSDFPQAPETQYF.

This clonotype was counted at least ten times. The chain joins TRBV7-2 to TRBJ1-4; possible D gene TRBD1, 6 bases. The germline V and J ends were trimmed by 5 bases and 8 bases, with 18 bases remaining between them. CDR3 length: 15 amino acids. The V gene's germline CDR1 is SGHTA and CDR2 FQGNSA. The CDR3 region has the DNA TGTGCCAGCAGCCCACAGGGAGGGGATGGGGAAAAACTGTTTTTT. Translation: CASSPQGGDGEKLFF.

The V call is TRBV28, the J call TRBJ2-5, with TRBD2 matching over 14 bases. CDR3 length: 16 amino acids. The germline V gene has CDR1 MDHEN and CDR2 SYDVKM. Trimming cost V 5 bases and J 3 bases; bases outside gene matches: 5. The DNA for the CDR3 is TGTGCCAGCAGTCCACCGGGACTAGCGGGAGAAGAGACCCAGTACTTC. Its translation: CASSPPGLAGEETQYF. Full variable domain (outside the CDR3, taken from reference TRBV28 and TRBJ2-5): DVKVTQSSRYLVKRTGEKVFLECVQDMDHENMFWYRQDPGLGLRLIYFSYDVKMKEKGDIPEGYSVSREKKERFSLILESASTNQTSMYLCASSPPGLAGEETQYFGPGTRLLVL.